There are a few counts of the clone carrying this T cell receptor (beta chain). Methods used by the authors: Reference gene primer amplification yielded estimated nucleated cell counts. Data came from immunoSEQ multiplex PCR; TCRdb stores just in-frame clones and leaves some out. The DNA gave D and trimming, while V, J and clone size come from that table. The repertoire holds 350,000 to 450,000 clones, with around 87% as singletons. These data originate in a study of blood T cell repertoires in COVID-19. Whole-study context: From the United States, Italy and Spain came samples of acute and convalescent COVID-19. Sample material is recorded as cDNA or gDNA derived from T cells, B-cell-depleted T cells, or PBMCs.

There are 14 residues in the CDR3. Germline CDR1 SGHNT, CDR2 YYREEE (reference sequence). The V gene end was trimmed by 4 bases and the J gene end by 0 bases; junction bases not matched to a gene: 3. This clonotype was obtained from a human donor in a cohort sampled during active COVID-19. Specimen: peripheral blood. The J gene is TRBJ2-7, the V gene TRBV5-4, with 8 bases identical to TRBD1. The CDR3 sequence: CASSQGQVSYEQYF. CDR3 nucleotide sequence: TGTGCCAGCAGCCAGGGACAGGTCTCCTACGAGCAGTACTTC. Full variable domain (outside the CDR3, taken from reference TRBV5-4 and TRBJ2-7): ETGVTQSPTHLIKTRGQQVTLRCSSQSGHNTVSWYQQALGQGPQFIFQYYREEENGRGNFPPRFSGLQFPNYSSELNVNALELDDSALYLCASSQGQVSYEQYFGPGTRLTVT.